These 21 T cell receptor beta chains share one sample of origin, sequenced in a study of shared clonotypes between healthy human individuals. The data were produced by immunoSEQ multiplex PCR, yet TCRdb's version contains in-frame clones alone and is incomplete. The table has about 680,000 clones, about 91% seen once. Terminally differentiated effector memory CD45RA+ cells were excluded from the naive CD8 cells, which were CD45RO-negative and positively selected for CCR7. Sequencing was performed on naive CD8+ T cells sorted from blood. The source is a man aged 30 to 39 in good health.

DNA for the CDR3: TGTGCCAGCAGTTTAATCGGGGTAGATACGCAGTATTTT. Its protein is CASSLIGVDTQYF. The chain joins TRBV27 to TRBJ2-3; a possible D gene is TRBD2 (5 bases). Germline values: CDR1 MNHEY, CDR2 SMNVEV (reference sequence). V gave up 2 bases and J gave up 5 bases, with 8 bases separating them. There are 13 residues in the CDR3.

This clone was recorded once. The V gene is TRBV27, the J gene TRBJ2-3; perhaps TRBD2 as D (6 bases). The germline V and J ends were trimmed by 5 bases and 3 bases, with 18 bases remaining between them. Germline CDR1 MNHEY, CDR2 SMNVEV (reference sequence). This CDR3 spans 16 amino acids. CDR3 protein: CASSTFVGGITDTQYF. CDR3 DNA sequence: TGTGCCAGCAGTACCTTCGTGGGAGGAATAACAGATACGCAGTATTTT.

This clone was found once. The chain recombines TRBV5-5 with TRBJ2-5; TRBD2 agrees at 9 bases. Germline V gene data show CDR1 as SGHKS and CDR2 as YYEKEE (reference sequence). V shed 7 bases, J shed 3 bases, and the junction held 4 bases outside the gene matches. The CDR3 has 13 residues. The CDR3 here is CASVSGSKETQYF. CDR3 DNA sequence: TGTGCCAGCGTTAGCGGGAGTAAAGAGACCCAGTACTTC.

The chain is built from TRBV15 and TRBJ2-5; 10 bases map to TRBD2. This CDR3 region has 17 residues. Germline CDR1 is LNHNV and CDR2 is YYDKDF (reference sequence). With 1 base clipped from V and 5 bases from J, the junction kept 10 bases outside the gene matches. CDR3: CATSRGLLLAGAETQYF. CDR3 coding DNA: TGTGCCACCAGCAGAGGTCTTTTGCTAGCGGGAGCCGAGACCCAGTACTTC.

The chain has TRBV18 and TRBJ2-7; tentatively, D is TRBD1 (6 bases). Per germline, CDR1 KGHSH and CDR2 LQKENI. The V and J ends lost 3 bases and 2 bases respectively, with 17 bases between them. This CDR3 is 16 amino acids long. CDR3 DNA sequence: TGTGCCAGCTCACCGACTCCACAGGGAATCCCCTACGAGCAGTACTTC. Translating gives CASSPTPQGIPYEQYF. The full variable domain, completed using reference TRBV18 and TRBJ2-7, is NAGVMQNPRHLVRRRGQEARLRCSPMKGHSHVYWYRQLPEEGLKFMVYLQKENIIDESGMPKERFSAEFPKEGPSILRIQQVVRGDSAAYFCASSPTPQGIPYEQYFGPGTRLTVT.

This clone was seen a handful of times. The chain links TRBV19 to TRBJ1-2; unclear D gene. V shed 7 bases and J shed 4 bases, with 16 bases lying between them. The CDR3 is made up of 14 amino acids. CDR1 is LNHDA and CDR2 is SQIVND in the germline V gene (reference sequence). The chain's CDR3 is CASTLEGQTYGYTF. The CDR3 DNA sequence: TGTGCCAGTACCCTTGAGGGCCAAACCTATGGCTACACCTTC.

The V call is TRBV7-9, the J call TRBJ2-3, with D possibly being TRBD1 or TRBD2 (6 bases each). V shed 11 bases and J shed 2 bases, with 20 bases lying between them. This CDR3 comprises 15 residues. Germline-derived CDR1 and CDR2 are SEHNR and FQNEAQ (reference sequence). CDR3 sequence: CAGGLTGRNTDTQYF. The CDR3 region has the DNA TGTGCCGGGGGATTAACAGGGAGGAACACAGATACGCAGTATTTT.

The gene calls are TRBV2 and TRBJ2-1; 8 bases align to TRBD1. Germline V lookup: CDR1 SNHLY, CDR2 FYNNEI. V dropped 4 bases and J dropped 0; count of bases not matched to a gene: 5. This CDR3 contains 16 residues. This chain's CDR3 is CASSGWTGSSYNEQFF. DNA of the CDR3: TGTGCCAGCAGTGGTTGGACAGGGAGCTCCTACAATGAGCAGTTCTTC.

The rearrangement joins TRBV28 to TRBJ2-1; the match to TRBD1 covers 11 bases. Germline CDR1 MDHEN, CDR2 SYDVKM. This CDR3 is 12 amino acids long. With V trimmed by 3 bases and J by 15 bases, 4 bases remained unmatched. The CDR3 DNA reads as TGTGCCAGCAGTTTTTTCGGGACAGGGGGGTTCTTC. Translated: CASSFFGTGGFF.

This clone was recorded many times. The rearrangement joins TRBV28 to TRBJ1-3, with 8 positions matching TRBD1. The CDR3 loop spans 18 amino acids. Germline CDR1 is MDHEN and CDR2 is SYDVKM. V lost 3 bases, J lost 2 bases, and 12 bases stayed unmatched. The CDR3 reads CASSFRIRGRGAGNTIYF. CDR3 bases: TGTGCCAGCAGTTTTAGAATCAGGGGGCGAGGAGCTGGAAACACCATATATTTT.

The V call is TRBV11-2, the J call TRBJ2-6, with TRBD1 matching over 9 bases. Germline CDR1 and CDR2: SGHAT and FQNNGV. The V and J ends lost 5 bases and 0 bases, in that order; junction bases with no gene match: 8. The CDR3 has 18 residues. The CDR3 reads CASSPGTGSLSGANVLTF. CDR3 bases: TGTGCCAGCAGCCCGGGGACAGGGTCGCTCTCTGGGGCCAACGTCCTGACTTTC. The full variable domain, in which reference TRBV11-2 and TRBJ2-6 provide the parts outside the CDR3, is EAGVAQSPRYKIIEKRQSVAFWCNPISGHATLYWYQQILGQGPKLLIQFQNNGVVDDSQLPKDRFSAERLKGVDSTLKIQPAKLEDSAVYLCASSPGTGSLSGANVLTFGAGSRLTVL.

CDR3 DNA: TGTGCCAGCAGTCCGCAGGGGCGGGAACTTATTAATGAGCAGTTCTTC. This sequence encodes CASSPQGRELINEQFF. The chain carries TRBV27 and TRBJ2-1; D is tentatively TRBD1 or TRBD2 (6 bases each). Germline CDR1 is MNHEY and CDR2 is SMNVEV (reference sequence). This CDR3 has 16 residues. V was shortened by 5 bases and J by 7 bases, with 21 bases between the two germline ends.

J is TRBJ2-1 and V is TRBV2; 10 bases match TRBD2. There are 17 residues in the CDR3. V shed 4 bases and J 8 bases; nucleotides not matched to a gene: 14. Germline loops: CDR1 SNHLY, CDR2 FYNNEI. The chain's CDR3 is CASSGAPTSGPGDEQFF. CDR3 sequence (DNA): TGTGCCAGCAGTGGGGCCCCGACTAGCGGGCCTGGGGATGAGCAGTTCTTC.

This clone appeared a single time. The J gene is TRBJ2-5, the V gene TRBV7-3; 16 positions agree with TRBD2. This CDR3 comprises 18 residues. V shed 5 bases, J shed 4 bases, and the junction held 10 bases outside the gene matches. Germline V gene sequence: CDR1 SGHTA, CDR2 FQGTGA. Here the CDR3 reads CASSPGLAGGPLPETQYF. In nucleotides, the CDR3 is TGTGCCAGCAGCCCGGGACTAGCGGGAGGGCCGTTGCCAGAGACCCAGTACTTC.

This chain connects TRBV28 to TRBJ2-1, with D possibly being TRBD2 (5 bases). The CDR3 contains 15 residues. V was trimmed by 7 bases and J by 2 bases, leaving 15 bases between them. The germline CDR1 and CDR2 sequences are MDHEN and SYDVKM. The CDR3 sequence is CASTAVGDPYNEQFF. Written as DNA, the CDR3 is TGTGCCAGCACCGCCGTGGGAGATCCCTACAATGAGCAGTTCTTC.

The gene calls are TRBV9 and TRBJ2-7, with 10 bases that match TRBD1. The CDR3 loop spans 17 amino acids. Losses at the gene ends were 3 bases for V and 2 bases for J; bases not matched to a gene: 11. The germline V gene has CDR1 SGDLS and CDR2 YYNGEE. The DNA for the CDR3 is TGTGCCAGCAGCGCCGGGACAGGGGCCTTGGATGCCTACGAGCAGTACTTC. This gives the protein CASSAGTGALDAYEQYF.

Only one count was recorded for this clone. The chain joins TRBV7-9 to TRBJ2-2; TRBD2 matches 7 bases. V trimming: 2 bases; J trimming: 4 bases; junction bases outside the gene matches: 4. CDR3 length: 15 amino acids. Germline lookup yields CDR1 SEHNR and CDR2 FQNEAQ (reference sequence). The CDR3 sequence is CASSLLAEGTGELFF. CDR3 sequence (DNA): TGTGCCAGCAGCTTACTAGCGGAAGGCACCGGGGAGCTGTTTTTT. Drawing the rest from reference TRBV7-9 and TRBJ2-2, the complete variable domain is DTGVSQNPRHKITKRGQNVTFRCDPISEHNRLYWYRQTLGQGPEFLTYFQNEAQLEKSRLLSDRFSAERPKGSFSTLEIQRTEQGDSAMYLCASSLLAEGTGELFFGEGSRLTVL.

The chain has TRBV29-1 and TRBJ2-1; TRBD2 matches 10 bases. The CDR3 runs 13 residues. V lost 7 bases to trimming and J lost 15 bases; unmatched junction nucleotides: 15. Germline-derived CDR1 and CDR2 are SQVTM and ANQGSEA. CDR3 nucleotide sequence: TGCAGCGCTTTACTAGCGGGGAGGTATGGGATGTTCTTC. Its translation is CSALLAGRYGMFF.

This sequence joins TRBV5-4 and TRBJ2-7, with a tentative D call TRBD1 (6 bases). The germline V gene encodes CDR1 SGHNT and CDR2 YYREEE (reference sequence). Trimming left V 4 bases short and J 3 bases short, with 26 bases between. CDR3 length: 18 residues. The CDR3 coding sequence is TGTGCCAGCAGCCCAGGACCGCCAGGGGACAACCTTTTCTACGAGCAGTACTTC. Residues: CASSPGPPGDNLFYEQYF.

V and J are TRBV27 and TRBJ2-5; D not certain. Germline values: CDR1 MNHEY, CDR2 SMNVEV (reference sequence). V was clipped by 4 bases and J by 5 bases, with 17 bases between them. This CDR3 is built from 15 residues. In DNA form, the CDR3 reads TGTGCCAGCAGTTCCCTCGACATGCCTGCGGAGACCCAGTACTTC. It codes for CASSSLDMPAETQYF.

The J gene is TRBJ2-3, the V gene TRBV28; D is unresolved. Germline assignment: CDR1 MDHEN and CDR2 SYDVKM. The germline V and J ends were trimmed by 5 bases and 0 bases, with 15 bases remaining between them. The CDR3 runs to 16 residues. The CDR3 sequence is CASSLPRTGSTDTQYF. Written as DNA, the CDR3 is TGTGCCAGCAGTCTTCCCCGGACGGGCAGCACAGATACGCAGTATTTT.